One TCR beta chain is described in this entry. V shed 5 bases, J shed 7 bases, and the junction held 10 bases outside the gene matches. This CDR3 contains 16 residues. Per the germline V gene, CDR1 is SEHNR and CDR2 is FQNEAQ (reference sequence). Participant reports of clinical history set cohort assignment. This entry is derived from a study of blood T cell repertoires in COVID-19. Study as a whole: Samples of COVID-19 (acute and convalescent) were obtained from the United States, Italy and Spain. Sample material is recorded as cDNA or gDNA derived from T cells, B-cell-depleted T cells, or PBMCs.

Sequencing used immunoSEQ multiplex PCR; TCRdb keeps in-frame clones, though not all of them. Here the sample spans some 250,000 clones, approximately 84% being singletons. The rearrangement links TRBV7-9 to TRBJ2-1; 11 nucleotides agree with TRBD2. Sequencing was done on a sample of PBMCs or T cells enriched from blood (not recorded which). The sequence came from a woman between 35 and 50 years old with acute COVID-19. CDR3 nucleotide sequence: TGTGCCAGCAGCGTCGCCCTAGCGGGAGGAAAGAATGAGCAGTTCTTC. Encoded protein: CASSVALAGGKNEQFF.